One sample yielded the 21 T cell receptor beta chains listed below, sequenced in a study of blood T cell repertoires in COVID-19. Clones were read by immunoSEQ multiplex PCR, and TCRdb kept only the in-frame ones, dropping some. This table has about 100,000 clones, approximately 93% appearing once. Material for sequencing was peripheral blood. The receptors were gathered from a man aged 45-65 years with active COVID-19.

The chain carries TRBV5-1 and TRBJ2-5; TRBD1 is a possible D gene (6 bases). CDR3 length: 16 residues. CDR1 is SGHRS and CDR2 is YFSETQ in the germline V gene. V lost 4 bases to trimming and J lost 5 bases, with 21 bases between them. The CDR3 spells CASSPLRQGTGETQYF. The CDR3 bases are TGCGCCAGCAGCCCACTACGGCAGGGCACAGGGGAGACCCAGTACTTC.

This chain joins TRBV5-1 and TRBJ2-1; 7 nucleotides line up with TRBD2. V was clipped by 3 bases and J by 5 bases; unmatched bases: 8. There are 15 residues in the CDR3. The germline V gene encodes CDR1 SGHRS and CDR2 YFSETQ. The CDR3 sequence is CASSYLGGGDNEQFF. CDR3 nucleotide sequence: TGCGCCAGCAGCTATTTAGGCGGGGGAGACAATGAGCAGTTCTTC.

The chain uses TRBV7-9 and TRBJ2-5; 7 nucleotides align to TRBD1. The germline CDR1 and CDR2 sequences are SEHNR and FQNEAQ (reference sequence). Trimming removed 8 bases from V and 1 base from J; junction bases left unmatched: 4. The CDR3 runs to 13 residues. The CDR3 here is CASVGQVQETQYF. For the CDR3, the DNA is TGTGCCAGCGTAGGACAGGTCCAAGAGACCCAGTACTTC.

The J gene is TRBJ2-7, the V gene TRBV20-1, with 10 bases matching TRBD2. CDR3 length equals 16 residues. Germline V gene lookup returns CDR1 DFQATT and CDR2 SNEGSKA (reference sequence). The V gene end was trimmed by 3 bases and the J gene end by 3 bases; junction bases not matched to a gene: 11. The chain's CDR3 is CSASSRLAGDLYEQYF. CDR3 coding DNA: TGCAGTGCTAGTTCCAGACTAGCGGGCGACCTCTACGAGCAGTACTTC.

This chain connects TRBV5-6 to TRBJ1-1; 7 bases align to TRBD1. Unmatched junction bases numbered 6, after V lost 1 base and J lost 0 bases. Germline V CDR1 and CDR2: SGHDT, YYEEEE. The CDR3 length is 16 residues. Here the CDR3 reads CASSLLTGQLNTEAFF. CDR3 nucleotide sequence: TGTGCCAGCAGCTTGCTAACGGGACAGCTGAACACTGAAGCTTTCTTT.

The J gene is TRBJ2-3, the V gene TRBV15; unclear D gene. CDR1 and CDR2 (germline): LNHNV, YYDKDF (reference sequence). V dropped 3 bases and J dropped 5 bases, with 6 bases sitting between them. The CDR3 contains 12 residues. CDR3 loop: CATSRSGDTQYF. The CDR3, as DNA: TGTGCCACCAGCAGGTCGGGAGATACGCAGTATTTT.

CDR3 residues: CASSLGRWAEAFF. CDR3 nucleotides: TGTGCCAGCAGTTTAGGCAGGTGGGCTGAAGCTTTCTTT. The chain joins TRBV12-3 or TRBV12-4 to TRBJ1-1; D remains ambiguous. V was trimmed by 1 base and J by 6 bases, leaving 9 bases between them. This CDR3 spans 13 amino acids.

CDR3 nucleotides: TGCGCCAGCAGCTTGGGCCAGGTCCAAGAGACCCAGTACTTC. It yields the protein CASSLGQVQETQYF. The V and J genes are TRBV5-1 and TRBJ2-5; D unresolved. The CDR3 spans 14 residues. Germline V gives CDR1 SGHRS, CDR2 YFSETQ. Trimming cost V 0 bases and J 1 base, with 7 bases left between them.

The rearrangement joins TRBV9 to TRBJ2-5, with TRBD2 identical over 8 bases. This CDR3 contains 14 residues. The germline CDR1 and CDR2 sequences are SGDLS and YYNGEE. The V and J ends lost 3 bases and 4 bases, in that order; junction bases with no gene match: 5. The CDR3 protein is CASSDIAGRETQYF. In DNA, the CDR3 is TGTGCCAGCAGCGACATAGCGGGGCGAGAGACCCAGTACTTC. The whole variable domain, filled in from reference TRBV9 and TRBJ2-5, reads DSGVTQTPKHLITATGQRVTLRCSPRSGDLSVYWYQQSLDQGLQFLIQYYNGEERAKGNILERFSAQQFPDLHSELNLSSLELGDSALYFCASSDIAGRETQYFGPGTRLLVL.

The V call is TRBV5-1, the J call TRBJ2-7, with 12 bases that match TRBD2. The V segment lost 3 bases and the J segment 5 bases; nucleotides outside the gene matches: 9. The CDR3 spans 16 residues. CDR1 is SGHRS, CDR2 YFSETQ, per germline. The CDR3 DNA sequence: TGCGCCAGCAGCTCTAGCGGGGGGGCCGTATGGGACGAGCAGTACTTC. Translating gives CASSSSGGAVWDEQYF.

The chain has TRBV27 and TRBJ1-4; no reliable D call. The CDR3 consists of 17 residues. Trimming removed 6 bases at V and 0 bases at J, with 17 bases between. The germline gives CDR1 MNHEY, CDR2 SMNVEV (reference sequence). The CDR3 nucleotides are TGTGCCAGCAGCTACCGGTTGAACGCTGCAACTAATGAAAAACTGTTTTTT. Its translation is CASSYRLNAATNEKLFF.

This chain connects TRBV5-6 to TRBJ1-4; no clear D gene. Germline V gene sequence: CDR1 SGHDT, CDR2 YYEEEE. V lost 0 bases and J lost 5, with 17 bases in between. The CDR3 loop spans 17 amino acids. CDR3: CASSLAGGRTGNEKLFF. In DNA, the CDR3 is TGTGCCAGCAGCTTGGCCGGAGGGAGAACGGGCAATGAAAAACTGTTTTTT.

The rearrangement joins TRBV10-1 to TRBJ2-2; D unclear. The germline V and J ends were trimmed by 2 bases and 7 bases, with 8 bases remaining between them. CDR3 length: 13 amino acids. CDR1 is WNHNN, CDR2 SYGVQD, per germline (reference sequence). The CDR3 region has the DNA TGCGCCAGCAGTGAGCGGGTAATCGGGGAGCTGTTTTTT. It is translated as CASSERVIGELFF.

V and J are TRBV6-5 and TRBJ1-2, with D possibly TRBD1 on 5 matching bases. The CDR3 has 13 residues. Trimming took off 6 bases at V and 5 bases at J, with 13 bases between the two ends. Per germline, CDR1 MNHEY and CDR2 SVGAGI. The CDR3 is CASSSDIQYGYTF. CDR3 sequence (DNA): TGTGCCAGCAGCTCGGACATTCAGTATGGCTACACCTTC.

This clone was detected a few times. The chain has TRBV29-1 and TRBJ1-1; 7 nucleotides match TRBD1. CDR3 length: 13 residues. V dropped 7 bases and J dropped 2; count of bases not matched to a gene: 7. Germline V gene lookup returns CDR1 SQVTM and CDR2 ANQGSEA. The CDR3: CSALDRFNTEAFF. DNA of the CDR3: TGCAGCGCCCTGGACAGGTTCAACACTGAAGCTTTCTTT.

The V call is TRBV24-1, the J call TRBJ1-2, with D unresolved. The germline gives CDR1 KGHDR, CDR2 SFDVKD. The CDR3 has 17 amino acids. The V gene lost 5 bases and the J gene lost 7 bases, with 25 bases spanning the gap. The CDR3 here is CATSGGSKGPGRSGYTF. In DNA form, the CDR3 reads TGTGCCACCAGTGGGGGAAGTAAGGGCCCCGGGAGGAGTGGCTACACCTTC.

V gene TRBV18 combines with J gene TRBJ1-3; TRBD1 agrees at 8 bases. The junction had 9 bases not matched to a gene; V was cut back by 5 bases and J by 3 bases. CDR1 and CDR2 from the germline V gene are KGHSH and LQKENI. The CDR3 is made up of 16 amino acids. This CDR3 reads CASSSLTGESGNTIYF. The CDR3 DNA is TGTGCCAGCTCATCTCTGACAGGGGAGAGTGGAAACACCATATATTTT.

CDR3 sequence: CASSYVAGGQDTQYF. The CDR3 DNA follows: TGTGCCAGCAGCTACGTAGCGGGGGGGCAGGATACGCAGTATTTT. The chain employs TRBV7-3 and TRBJ2-3; 11 bases are shared with TRBD2. V shed 4 bases and J 6 bases; nucleotides not matched to a gene: 6. Germline values: CDR1 SGHTA, CDR2 FQGTGA. The CDR3 has 15 residues.

The chain carries TRBV7-9 and TRBJ2-3; 12 bases are a match to TRBD2. The germline CDR1 and CDR2 sequences are SEHNR and FQNEAQ (reference sequence). J was trimmed by 4 bases and V by 0 bases; bases with no gene match: 5. This CDR3 has 17 residues. The CDR3 reads CASSLAASGRGADTQYF. The CDR3, as DNA: TGTGCCAGCAGCTTAGCAGCTAGCGGGAGGGGGGCAGATACGCAGTATTTT.

This clone has ten or more counts. The chain recombines TRBV6-6 with TRBJ2-1, with TRBD2 identical over 7 bases. Germline V gene sequence: CDR1 MNHNY, CDR2 SVGAGI (reference sequence). Trimming cost V 2 bases and J 7 bases; bases outside gene matches: 2. This CDR3 contains 13 residues. The DNA for the CDR3 is TGTGCCAGCAGTTACGTGGGGGGGAATGAGCAGTTCTTC. Translating it yields CASSYVGGNEQFF.

J is TRBJ2-5 and V is TRBV10-3; TRBD2 agrees at 14 bases. The CDR3 extends over 17 amino acids. Germline loops: CDR1 ENHRY, CDR2 SYGVKD. Trimming cost V 4 bases and J 1 base; bases outside gene matches: 5. CDR3 DNA sequence: TGTGCCATCAGTGCTGGGACTAGCGGGGGCTCCCAAGAGACCCAGTACTTC. Translation gives CAISAGTSGGSQETQYF.